What follows are 8 T cell receptor beta chains derived from one specimen sequenced in a study of cytomegalovirus exposure and HLA in healthy donors. Researchers ran the PCR with 60 Vbeta and 13 Jbeta primers. Produced via immunoSEQ multiplex PCR; TCRdb's table is partial and in-frame only. The data contain 150,000 to 200,000 clones, about 70% of them singletons. The sequencing input was PBMCs. These receptors all come from a male donor in good health and CMV-seronegative.

This clone was seen only a few times. The V gene is TRBV6-5, the J gene TRBJ1-5; D unresolved. CDR3 size: 15 residues. Germline V gives CDR1 MNHEY, CDR2 SVGAGI. V shed 0 bases and J shed 1 base, with 7 bases lying between them. The CDR3 reads CASSYSYRSNQPQHF. In DNA form, the CDR3 reads TGTGCCAGCAGTTACTCCTATCGCAGCAATCAGCCCCAGCATTTT.

The genes are TRBV7-2 and TRBJ2-5, with a weak D call TRBD2 (5 bases). The assigned J gene may be wrong: the sequence end matches TRBJ2-7 better. The length of the CDR3 is 12 residues. Germline V gives CDR1 SGHTA, CDR2 FQGNSA. The CDR3 region has the DNA TGTGCCAGCAGCTCGAGGGCGGGCGAGCAGTACTTC. As protein: CASSSRAGEQYF.

The J gene is TRBJ2-1, the V gene TRBV9; D not resolved. Trimming cost V 0 bases and J 0 bases, with 7 bases left between them. Germline V gene lookup returns CDR1 SGDLS and CDR2 YYNGEE. The CDR3 runs 15 residues. The CDR3 is CASSVGLSSYNEQFF. In nucleotides, the CDR3 is TGTGCCAGCAGCGTAGGACTTAGCTCCTACAATGAGCAGTTCTTC. Combining the CDR3 with reference TRBV9 and TRBJ2-1 gives the whole variable domain DSGVTQTPKHLITATGQRVTLRCSPRSGDLSVYWYQQSLDQGLQFLIQYYNGEERAKGNILERFSAQQFPDLHSELNLSSLELGDSALYFCASSVGLSSYNEQFFGPGTRLTVL.

The chain has TRBV4-1 and TRBJ1-4; D perhaps matches TRBD1 (6 bases). Trimming cost V 0 bases and J 2 bases, with 19 bases left between them. Per germline, CDR1 MGHRA and CDR2 YSYEKL. This CDR3 has 19 amino acids. The CDR3 reads CASSQEETGSSSTNEKLFF. The CDR3 bases are TGCGCCAGCAGCCAAGAGGAAACAGGGAGTTCTTCTACTAATGAAAAACTGTTTTTT.

The chain is built from TRBV6-1 and TRBJ2-5; 7 bases agree with TRBD1. Trimming cost V 0 bases and J 5 bases; bases outside gene matches: 9. The CDR3 runs to 16 residues. Germline values: CDR1 MNHNS, CDR2 SASEGT. CDR3 region: CASSEAYQGVAETQYF. CDR3 bases: TGTGCCAGCAGTGAAGCGTACCAGGGGGTTGCGGAGACCCAGTACTTC.

V gene TRBV30 combines with J gene TRBJ1-2, with D possibly matching TRBD1 (6 bases). The CDR3 loop spans 14 amino acids. The germline V gene encodes CDR1 GTSNPN and CDR2 SVGIG (reference sequence). Between the trimmed V and J ends, which lost 0 bases and 7 bases, there was a span of 15 bases. CDR3 DNA: TGTGCCTGGAGTGTTGGGACATGGGTAGTTGGCTACACCTTC. Its translation: CAWSVGTWVVGYTF.

This clone appeared a few times. The chain has TRBV9 and TRBJ1-2; weak D call: TRBD1 (6 bases). The V end was cut by 2 bases, the J end by 4 bases, with 18 bases between. CDR3 size: 16 residues. The germline gives CDR1 SGDLS, CDR2 YYNGEE. This CDR3 reads CASSVGYRASGYGYTF. The DNA of the CDR3 is TGTGCCAGCAGCGTTGGGTACAGGGCTTCGGGCTATGGCTACACCTTC.

DNA of the CDR3: TGTGCCAGCAGTCCTCCCCCAGGCCACACTGAAGCTTTCTTT. Its translation is CASSPPPGHTEAFF. The chain is built from TRBV27 and TRBJ1-1, with D unclear. The CDR3 length is 14 residues. Germline V gives CDR1 MNHEY, CDR2 SMNVEV (reference sequence). Trimming took 5 bases from V and 3 from J, leaving 13 bases between them.